These 11 T cell receptor beta chains originate from one sample sequenced in a study of Ad26.COV2.S vaccination and SARS-CoV-2 variants. Treatment here: roughly 18 received Ad26.COV2.S at low or high dose, single or two shots; roughly five received placebo; per-sample allocation not given. All samples were drawn on day 63, counting from the first vaccine or placebo injection. The protocol was immunoSEQ multiplex PCR, while the TCRdb copy is restricted to in-frame clones and leaves out a portion. The profile shows approximately 450,000 clones, 75% to 95% of them singletons. The sequences come from peripheral blood, collected in a trial of Ad26.COV2.S vaccine versus placebo. Receptor source: a person between 18 and 60 years old who received the Ad26.COV2.S COVID-19 vaccine or a placebo.

The V gene is TRBV6-2 or TRBV6-3, the J gene TRBJ2-7; possibly TRBD2 for D (6 bases). CDR1 and CDR2 (germline): MNHEY, SVGEGT. CDR3 length equals 14 residues. Between the trimmed V and J ends, which lost 2 bases and 3 bases, there was a span of 11 bases. CDR3 amino acids: CASSYPGEDYEQYF. The CDR3 DNA is TGTGCCAGCAGTTACCCTGGGGAGGACTACGAGCAGTACTTC.

The V gene is TRBV5-8, the J gene TRBJ1-1; weak D call: TRBD1 (5 bases). Germline values: CDR1 SGHTS, CDR2 YDEGEE. CDR3 length: 15 amino acids. The V end lost 1 base, the J end lost 1 base, and 11 bases lay between the germline ends. As DNA, the CDR3 is TGTGCCAGCAGCTTGTTAGGGGATGCGAACACTGAAGCTTTCTTT. Residues: CASSLLGDANTEAFF.

The rearrangement joins TRBV11-2 to TRBJ2-7; 10 nucleotides agree with TRBD1. V gave up 0 bases and J gave up 3 bases; unmatched junction bases: 17. Germline V gives CDR1 SGHAT, CDR2 FQNNGV. The CDR3 covers 20 residues. The DNA for the CDR3 is TGTGCCAGCAGCTTAGAAGGGACAGGGGATATATACCGGCACTACTACGAGCAGTACTTC. This encodes CASSLEGTGDIYRHYYEQYF.

This clone qualifies as medium-sized (0.01 to 0.1%). The chain is built from TRBV6-6 and TRBJ1-4; no clear D gene. Germline V gene lookup returns CDR1 MNHNY and CDR2 SVGAGI (reference sequence). Trimming removed 8 bases at V and 4 bases at J, with 14 bases between. This CDR3 has 14 residues. Here the CDR3 reads CASHTGSFNEKLFF. CDR3 bases: TGTGCCAGCCATACCGGGTCCTTTAATGAAAAACTGTTTTTT.

The chain uses TRBV9 and TRBJ2-3; no reliable D call. Germline CDR1 SGDLS, CDR2 YYNGEE. The germline V and J ends were trimmed by 0 bases and 0 bases, with 11 bases remaining between them. The CDR3 is made up of 16 amino acids. The CDR3 DNA is TGTGCCAGCAGCGTAGCAACTACCTCTAGCACAGATACGCAGTATTTT. Its protein is CASSVATTSSTDTQYF.

V and J are TRBV28 and TRBJ2-7; possibly TRBD1 for D (6 bases). Between the trimmed V and J ends, which lost 7 bases and 0 bases, there was a span of 13 bases. The CDR3 consists of 14 residues. Germline CDR1 and CDR2: MDHEN and SYDVKM. The CDR3 loop reads CASIGGGRSYEQYF. CDR3 DNA: TGTGCCAGCATTGGTGGGGGCCGCTCCTACGAGCAGTACTTC.

V and J are TRBV23-1 and TRBJ2-4; 8 nucleotides match TRBD1. TRBV23-1 is identified as an open reading frame with a role that is uncertain. V was clipped by 8 bases and J by 0 bases; unmatched bases: 6. The CDR3 is 15 residues long. Here the CDR3 DNA reads TGCGCCAGCTTGGGACAGGACCTAGCCAAAAACATTCAGTACTTC. This translates into CASLGQDLAKNIQYF.

The chain links TRBV15 to TRBJ2-3; 7 nucleotides match TRBD2. The CDR3 consists of 16 residues. Trimming cost V 5 bases and J 1 base; bases outside gene matches: 9. Per germline, CDR1 LNHNV and CDR2 YYDKDF (reference sequence). The CDR3 reads CATSGRLAARTDTQYF. Written as DNA, the CDR3 is TGTGCCACCAGCGGCAGACTAGCCGCGCGCACAGATACGCAGTATTTT.

The chain recombines TRBV2 with TRBJ1-5, with 8 positions matching TRBD1. This CDR3 has 15 residues. V was clipped by 6 bases and J by 2 bases; unmatched bases: 6. Per germline, CDR1 SNHLY and CDR2 FYNNEI. CDR3 DNA: TGTGCCAGCAGAGTCGGACAGGGACGCAATCAGCCCCAGCATTTT. Its translation: CASRVGQGRNQPQHF. Full variable domain (rest looked up from reference TRBV2 and TRBJ1-5): EPEVTQTPSHQVTQMGQEVILRCVPISNHLYFYWYRQILGQKVEFLVSFYNNEISEKSEIFDDQFSVERPDGSNFTLKIRSTKLEDSAMYFCASRVGQGRNQPQHFGDGTRLSIL.

The rearrangement links TRBV6-6 to TRBJ1-5; D is uncertain. Germline assignment: CDR1 MNHNY and CDR2 SVGAGI (reference sequence). V lost 0 bases and J 3 bases, leaving 9 bases between the germline ends. This CDR3 is built from 15 residues. CDR3 in amino acids: CASSYSSNPNQPQHF. The CDR3 DNA reads TGTGCCAGCAGTTACTCGAGCAACCCCAATCAGCCCCAGCATTTT.

The J gene is TRBJ1-6, the V gene TRBV4-1; D not resolved. Trimming removed 0 bases at V and 10 bases at J, with 7 bases between. Germline V gene sequence: CDR1 MGHRA, CDR2 YSYEKL. This CDR3 has 13 amino acids. CDR3 protein: CASSQDLPSPLHF. The DNA for the CDR3 is TGCGCCAGCAGCCAAGATCTTCCCTCACCCCTCCACTTT.